The next 15 T cell receptor beta chains were all read from a single sample in a study of identical twins. TCRdb recomputed calls from the 5' RACE reads with MiXCR, one row per CDR3 protein. The repertoire holds approximately 140,000 distinct CDR3 sequences, under 4.5% seen once, with around 8.1% in the top ten. The sequenced material came from memory T cells sorted from blood. These receptors all come from a man younger than 35 in good health.

This clonotype appeared many times. The chain links TRBV10-2 to TRBJ1-1; tentatively, D is TRBD1 (5 bases). CDR3 length equals 13 residues. Trimming took 6 bases from V and 1 from J, leaving 9 bases between them. The germline CDR1 and CDR2 sequences are WSHSY and SAAADI. The CDR3 loop reads CASRAGRNTEAFF. The CDR3 coding sequence is TGCGCCAGCAGAGCGGGGCGGAACACTGAAGCTTTCTTT.

This clonotype was seen ten or more times. The chain has TRBV14 and TRBJ2-1; D unresolved. Trimming cost V 1 base and J 0 bases, with 10 bases left between them. Germline V gives CDR1 SGHDN, CDR2 FVKESK. The CDR3 totals 16 residues. The CDR3 spells CASSQVDISSYNEQFF. In DNA form, the CDR3 reads TGTGCCAGCAGCCAAGTTGACATTAGCTCCTACAATGAGCAGTTCTTC.

This clonotype was detected many times. This chain links TRBV20-1 with TRBJ1-1, with D hard to call. The CDR3 runs to 14 residues. Germline V lookup: CDR1 DFQATT, CDR2 SNEGSKA (reference sequence). The V end lost 0 bases, the J end lost 7 bases, and 15 bases lay between the germline ends. CDR3 nucleotide sequence: TGCAGTGCTAGAGATCCCTCCACTTATAGTGAAGCTTTCTTT. As protein: CSARDPSTYSEAFF.

This clonotype was recorded at least ten times. The chain joins TRBV6-5 to TRBJ2-2; a possible D gene is TRBD2 (5 bases). The CDR3 covers 15 residues. The germline V gene encodes CDR1 MNHEY and CDR2 SVGAGI. Trimming removed 2 bases from V and 0 bases from J, with 7 bases in between. The CDR3 sequence is CASSYGGPNTGELFF. CDR3 coding DNA: TGTGCCAGCAGTTACGGAGGACCGAACACCGGGGAGCTGTTTTTT.

This clonotype has at least ten counts. The chain links TRBV29-1 to TRBJ2-5; possible D gene TRBD2, 5 bases. V gave up 7 bases and J gave up 1 base, with 13 bases separating them. CDR3 length: 13 residues. Germline assignment: CDR1 SQVTM and CDR2 ANQGSEA. CDR3 region: CSERTGIQETQYF. The CDR3 bases are TGCAGCGAGCGGACCGGCATCCAAGAGACCCAGTACTTC. The full variable domain, in which reference TRBV29-1 and TRBJ2-5 provide the parts outside the CDR3, is SAVISQKPSRDICQRGTSLTIQCQVDSQVTMMFWYRQQPGQSLTLIATANQGSEATYESGFVIDKFPISRPNLTFSTLTVSNMSPEDSSIYLCSERTGIQETQYFGPGTRLLVL.

This clonotype has at least ten counts. The chain employs TRBV2 and TRBJ1-5; D might be TRBD1 (6 bases). The CDR3 is 16 amino acids. Germline V lookup: CDR1 SNHLY, CDR2 FYNNEI. V shed 3 bases and J shed 4 bases, with 16 bases lying between them. Written as DNA, the CDR3 is TGTGCCAGCAGTGACCGGGGCAGGGGATTAAATCAGCCCCAGCATTTT. This sequence encodes CASSDRGRGLNQPQHF.

Ten or more counts support this clonotype. The rearrangement joins TRBV7-9 to TRBJ1-6; D is undetermined. This CDR3 is built from 16 residues. Germline V CDR1 and CDR2: SEHNR, FQNEAQ (reference sequence). The V and J ends lost 5 bases and 3 bases respectively, with 14 bases between them. CDR3 sequence reads: CASSVLTTSYNSPLHF. In nucleotides, the CDR3 is TGTGCCAGCAGCGTACTAACGACCAGCTATAATTCACCCCTCCACTTT.

Many counts were recorded for this clonotype. V is TRBV7-9 and J is TRBJ2-7; D is unclear. Trimming took 0 bases from V and 0 from J, leaving 3 bases between them. Looked up from germline, CDR1 is SEHNR and CDR2 is FQNEAQ (reference sequence). The CDR3 sequence is 13 residues long. CDR3: CASSLAGSYEQYV. The CDR3 DNA follows: TGTGCCAGCAGCTTAGCGGGCTCCTACGAGCAGTACGTC.

By frequency in the sample, this clonotype is medium-sized (0.01 to 0.1%). The rearrangement uses TRBV7-2 and TRBJ1-3; D remains ambiguous. From germline, CDR1 is SGHTA and CDR2 FQGNSA. This CDR3 spans 15 amino acids. Trimming pared 1 base from V and 2 bases from J, leaving 9 bases between. In DNA, the CDR3 is TGTGCCAGCAGCTTAGGTTCTACTCCTGGAAACACCATATATTTT. Protein: CASSLGSTPGNTIYF.

In its sample, this clonotype was seen many times. The rearrangement joins TRBV5-5 to TRBJ1-1; D not resolved. Trimming shortened V by 2 bases and J by 4 bases, and 9 bases separated the two germline ends. Germline V gene lookup returns CDR1 SGHKS and CDR2 YYEKEE (reference sequence). The CDR3 runs to 13 residues. Here the CDR3 DNA reads TGTGCCAGCAGCTTTTCCCAGACCACTGAAGCTTTCTTT. This codes for CASSFSQTTEAFF.

This clonotype has a count of ten or more. The chain is built from TRBV5-1 and TRBJ2-7; TRBD1 or TRBD2 may be the D gene (5 bases each). The CDR3 is 15 amino acids. V lost 3 bases and J lost 5, with 18 bases in between. Germline V CDR1 and CDR2: SGHRS, YFSETQ. The CDR3 sequence: CASSWIGDRQHEQYV. The CDR3 DNA follows: TGCGCCAGCAGCTGGATAGGGGACCGCCAGCACGAGCAGTACGTC.

This clonotype showed up many times. The CDR3 DNA reads TGCGCCACCAGGGACAGGGAACGGGGCACAGATACGCAGTATTTT. Encoded protein: CATRDRERGTDTQYF. This sequence joins TRBV5-1 and TRBJ2-3; 9 bases line up with TRBD1. Per the germline V gene, CDR1 is SGHRS and CDR2 is YFSETQ. Trimming removed 9 bases from V and 1 base from J; junction bases left unmatched: 9. CDR3 length equals 15 residues.

In its sample, this clonotype was seen a few times. J is TRBJ2-1 and V is TRBV4-3; maybe TRBD2 (7 bases). The CDR3 contains 16 residues. V was cut by 1 base and J by 7 bases, with 17 bases left in between. The germline V gene encodes CDR1 LGHNA and CDR2 YSLEER. The CDR3 region has the DNA TGCGCCAGCAGCCAAGTCCCACAGGGAGGGCGGAATGAGCAGTTCTTC. Translated: CASSQVPQGGRNEQFF.

This clonotype was counted at least ten times. The chain links TRBV6-5 to TRBJ2-5; possible D gene TRBD2, 6 bases. The CDR3 runs 13 residues. V lost 2 bases and J 7 bases, leaving 11 bases between the germline ends. Germline assignment: CDR1 MNHEY and CDR2 SVGAGI. The DNA of the CDR3 is TGTGCCAGCAGTTACAGACGGGACTTGACCCAGTACTTC. Amino acids: CASSYRRDLTQYF.

This clonotype has a count of ten or more. The chain has TRBV15 and TRBJ2-1, with D possibly being TRBD1 (6 bases). Germline V gene lookup returns CDR1 LNHNV and CDR2 YYDKDF (reference sequence). This CDR3 has 16 residues. The ends were cut back, 0 bases at V and 6 bases at J, with 15 bases in the middle. The CDR3 DNA is TGTGCCACCAGCAGAGAAAGAGGACAGATTCTCAATGAGCAGTTCTTC. Its protein is CATSRERGQILNEQFF.